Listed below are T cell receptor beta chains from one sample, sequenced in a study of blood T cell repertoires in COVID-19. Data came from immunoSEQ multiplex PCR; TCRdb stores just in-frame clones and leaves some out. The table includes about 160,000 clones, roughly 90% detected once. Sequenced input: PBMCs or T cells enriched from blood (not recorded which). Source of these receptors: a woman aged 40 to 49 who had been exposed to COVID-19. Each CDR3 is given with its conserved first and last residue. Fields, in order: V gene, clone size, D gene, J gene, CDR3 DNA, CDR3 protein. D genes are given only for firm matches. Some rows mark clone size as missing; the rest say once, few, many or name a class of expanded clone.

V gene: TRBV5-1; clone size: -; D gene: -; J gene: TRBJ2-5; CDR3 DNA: TGCGCCAGCCTGCTAGCCCCGGGGGACGAGACCCAGTACTTC; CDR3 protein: CASLLAPGDETQYF
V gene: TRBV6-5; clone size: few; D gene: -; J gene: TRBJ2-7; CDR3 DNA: TGTGCCAGCAGTTACTCGTATAGACAGGCCTACGAGCAGTACTTC; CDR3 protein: CASSYSYRQAYEQYF
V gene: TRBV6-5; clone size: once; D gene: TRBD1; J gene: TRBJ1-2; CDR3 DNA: TGTGCCAGCAGGGACACCGGGACAGTCAACTATGGCTACACCTTC; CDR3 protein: CASRDTGTVNYGYTF
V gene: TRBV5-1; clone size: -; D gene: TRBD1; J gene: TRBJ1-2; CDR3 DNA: TGCGCCAGCAGCTCGACAGGGGACTATGGCTACACCTTC; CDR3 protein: CASSSTGDYGYTF
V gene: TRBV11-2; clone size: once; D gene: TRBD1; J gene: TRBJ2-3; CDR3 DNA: TGTGCCAGCAGCTTAGGGGGGACAGGGGGTGATACGCAGTATTTT; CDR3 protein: CASSLGGTGGDTQYF
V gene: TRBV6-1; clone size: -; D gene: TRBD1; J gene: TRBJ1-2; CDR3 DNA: TGTGCCAGCAGTGAATCTCCGACAGGGGTCGGTGGCTACACCTTC; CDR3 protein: CASSESPTGVGGYTF
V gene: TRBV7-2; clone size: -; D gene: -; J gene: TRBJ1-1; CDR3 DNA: TGTGCCAGCAGCTTAGCAGGGAGGTGGGGCACTGAAGCTTTCTTT; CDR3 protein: CASSLAGRWGTEAFF
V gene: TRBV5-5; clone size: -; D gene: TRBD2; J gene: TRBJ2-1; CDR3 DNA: TGTGCCAGCAGCTTGGGCCCGGGACTAGCGCCACCCTACAATGAGCAGTTCTTC; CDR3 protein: CASSLGPGLAPPYNEQFF
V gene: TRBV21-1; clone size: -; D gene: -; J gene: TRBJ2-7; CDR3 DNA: TGTGCCAGCATTAACCCCGGGACAGGGAACCACGAGCAGTACTTC; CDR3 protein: CASINPGTGNHEQYF
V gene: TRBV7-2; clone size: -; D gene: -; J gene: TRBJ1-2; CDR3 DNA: TGTGCCAGCAGCTTAGCCACAGGGCGAAGTCTTGGCTACACCTTC; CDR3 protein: CASSLATGRSLGYTF
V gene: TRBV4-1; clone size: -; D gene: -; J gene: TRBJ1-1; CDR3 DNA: TGCGCCAGCAGCTCCTGGTTAGGGAGGGAAAATGAAGCTTTCTTT; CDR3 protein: CASSSWLGRENEAFF
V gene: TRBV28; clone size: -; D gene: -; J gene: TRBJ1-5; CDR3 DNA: TGTGCCAGCAACACAGGGTCTGGAATCCAGCCCCAGCATTTT; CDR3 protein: CASNTGSGIQPQHF
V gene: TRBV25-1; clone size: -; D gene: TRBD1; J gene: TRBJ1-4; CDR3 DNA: TGTGCCAGCAGCTGGGACAGGGGAGAAAAACTGTTTTTT; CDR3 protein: CASSWDRGEKLFF
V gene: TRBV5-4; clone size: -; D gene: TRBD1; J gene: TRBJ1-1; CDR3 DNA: TGTGCCAGCAGCTCATACGACAGGGCCGGCGAAGCTTTCTTT; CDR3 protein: CASSSYDRAGEAFF
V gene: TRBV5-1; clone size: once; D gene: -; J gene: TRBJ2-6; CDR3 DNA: TGCGCCAGCAGCTTTGGGCCACAGCCCGGGGCCAACGTCCTGACTTTC; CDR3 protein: CASSFGPQPGANVLTF
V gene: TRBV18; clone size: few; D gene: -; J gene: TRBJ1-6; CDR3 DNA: TGTGCCAGCTCACCAAACCGACAGGAAGGTTCACCCCTCCACTTT; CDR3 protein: CASSPNRQEGSPLHF
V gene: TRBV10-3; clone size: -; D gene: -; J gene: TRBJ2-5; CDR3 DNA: TGTGCCATCAGTGATCGCCAGGGACAAGAGACCCAGTACTTC; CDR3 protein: CAISDRQGQETQYF
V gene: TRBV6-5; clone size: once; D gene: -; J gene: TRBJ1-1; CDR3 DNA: TGTGCCAGCAGTTCAAGCAGGGCCAACACTGAAGCTTTCTTT; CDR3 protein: CASSSSRANTEAFF
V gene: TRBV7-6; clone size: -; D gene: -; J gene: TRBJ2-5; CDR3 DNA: TGTGCCAGCAGCCCCCAGGAGACCCAGTACTTC; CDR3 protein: CASSPQETQYF
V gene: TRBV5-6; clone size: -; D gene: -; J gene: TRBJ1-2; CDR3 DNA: TGTGCCAGCAGCCGACCCCCCGGGGGCTATGGCTACACCTTC; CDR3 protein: CASSRPPGGYGYTF
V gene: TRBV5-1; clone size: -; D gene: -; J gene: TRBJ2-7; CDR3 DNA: TGCGCCAGCAGCTTGGGTACTAGTGCCTACGAGCAGTACTTC; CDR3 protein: CASSLGTSAYEQYF
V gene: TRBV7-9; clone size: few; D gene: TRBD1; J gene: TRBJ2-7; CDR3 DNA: TGTGCCAGCACCCCCGGGACAGGGGAATACGAGCAGTACTTC; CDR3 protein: CASTPGTGEYEQYF
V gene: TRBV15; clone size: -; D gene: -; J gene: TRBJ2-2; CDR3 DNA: TGTGCCACCAGCAGATTCCCCAGGGACGGGGAGCTGTTTTTT; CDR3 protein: CATSRFPRDGELFF
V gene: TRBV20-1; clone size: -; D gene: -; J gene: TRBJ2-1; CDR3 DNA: TGCAGTGCCCAAAGTGGCCCTGAGCAGTTCTTC; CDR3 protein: CSAQSGPEQFF
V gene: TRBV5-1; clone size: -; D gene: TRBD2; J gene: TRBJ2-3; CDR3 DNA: TGCGCCAGCAGCTTGTCGGACGGGGGGGTGACAGATACGCAGTATTTT; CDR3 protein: CASSLSDGGVTDTQYF
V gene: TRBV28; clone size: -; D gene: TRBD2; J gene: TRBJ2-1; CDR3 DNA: TGTGCCAGCAGCTTCCTCCCACTAGCGGGAGGAGGCAATGAGCAGTTCTTC; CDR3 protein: CASSFLPLAGGGNEQFF
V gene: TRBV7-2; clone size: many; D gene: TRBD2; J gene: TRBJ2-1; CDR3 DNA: TGTGCCAGCAGCTCGCCCGGGACTAATTACAATGAGCAGTTCTTC; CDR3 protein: CASSSPGTNYNEQFF
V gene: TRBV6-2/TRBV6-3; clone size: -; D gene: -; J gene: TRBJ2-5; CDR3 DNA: TGTGCCAGCAGTTACTCGAGGGAGACCCAGTACTTC; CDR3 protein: CASSYSRETQYF
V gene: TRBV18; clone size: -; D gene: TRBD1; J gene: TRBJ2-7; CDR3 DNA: TGTGCCAGCTCACCACCGTCCAGGGGGCGTGAGCAGTACTTC; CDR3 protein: CASSPPSRGREQYF
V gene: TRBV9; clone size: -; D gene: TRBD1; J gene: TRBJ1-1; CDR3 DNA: TGTGCCAGCAGCGTAGAGCTACAGGGGGCATACACTGAAGCTTTCTTT; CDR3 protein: CASSVELQGAYTEAFF
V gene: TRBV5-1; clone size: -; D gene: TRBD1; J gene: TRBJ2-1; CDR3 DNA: TGCGCCAGCAGCCGCGCCGGGGGGACAGGGTTCGGTGAGCAGTTCTTC; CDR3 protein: CASSRAGGTGFGEQFF
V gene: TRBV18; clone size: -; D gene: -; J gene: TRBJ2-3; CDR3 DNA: TGTGCCAGCTCACGGCTACTGGCGGTTACAGGGACAGATACGCAGTATTTT; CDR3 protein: CASSRLLAVTGTDTQYF
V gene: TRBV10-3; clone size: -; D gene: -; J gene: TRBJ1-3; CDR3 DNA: TGTGCCATCAGTGTATTCCCCTCTGGAAACACCATATATTTT; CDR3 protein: CAISVFPSGNTIYF
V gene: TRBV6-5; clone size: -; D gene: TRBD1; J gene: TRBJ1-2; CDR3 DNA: TGTGCCAGCAGTCAGCCCGGACAGGGGAAAGGCTACACCTTC; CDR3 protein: CASSQPGQGKGYTF
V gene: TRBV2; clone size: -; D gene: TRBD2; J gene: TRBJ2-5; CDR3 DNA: TGTGCCAGCAGGACTAGCGGGAGTGGAGTCGCTGAGACCCAGTACTTC; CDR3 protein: CASRTSGSGVAETQYF
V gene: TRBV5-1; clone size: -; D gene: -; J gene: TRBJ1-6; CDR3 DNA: TGCGCCAGCAGCGAGAGCTCCTATAATTCACCCCTCCACTTT; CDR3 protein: CASSESSYNSPLHF
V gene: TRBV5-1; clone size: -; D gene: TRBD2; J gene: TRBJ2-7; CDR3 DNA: TGCGCCAGCAGCTTGGCGCGGGAGGCGGGGTACGAGCAGTACTTC; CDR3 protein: CASSLAREAGYEQYF
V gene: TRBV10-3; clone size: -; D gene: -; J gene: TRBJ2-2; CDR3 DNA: TGTGCCATCACCCAGGTGGGGCACGGGGAGCTGTTTTTT; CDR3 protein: CAITQVGHGELFF
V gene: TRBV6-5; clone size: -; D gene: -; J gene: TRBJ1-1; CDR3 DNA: TGTGCCAGCAGTCGAAGCCTAGGCACTGAAGCTTTCTTT; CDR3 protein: CASSRSLGTEAFF
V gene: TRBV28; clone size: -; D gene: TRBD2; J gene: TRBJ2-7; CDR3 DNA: TGTGCCAGCAGTCCCGGACTAGCGGGGACCTACGAGCAGTACTTC; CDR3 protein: CASSPGLAGTYEQYF
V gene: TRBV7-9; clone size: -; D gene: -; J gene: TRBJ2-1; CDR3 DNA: TGTGCCAGCAGCTTAGGAGCGGTGGTTATGGATGAGCAGTTCTTC; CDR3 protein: CASSLGAVVMDEQFF
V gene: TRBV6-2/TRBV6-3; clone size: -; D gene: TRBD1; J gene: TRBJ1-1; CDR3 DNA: TGTGCCAGCAGTGTACAGGGGGCTGGAACTGAAGCTTTCTTT; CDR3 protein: CASSVQGAGTEAFF
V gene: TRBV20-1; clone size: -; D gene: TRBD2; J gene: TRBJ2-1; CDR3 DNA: TGCAGTGCTAGTACTGCGGGGGGGAGGAATGAGCAGTTCTTC; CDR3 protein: CSASTAGGRNEQFF
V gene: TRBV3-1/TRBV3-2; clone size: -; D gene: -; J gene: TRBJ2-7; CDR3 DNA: TGTGCCAGCAGCGGCGGCGCCGCCCCCTACGAGCAGTACTTC; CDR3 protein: CASSGGAAPYEQYF
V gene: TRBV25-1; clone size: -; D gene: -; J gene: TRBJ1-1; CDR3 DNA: TGTGCCAGCAGTGAATGGGGAGAGACTGAAGCTTTCTTT; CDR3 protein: CASSEWGETEAFF
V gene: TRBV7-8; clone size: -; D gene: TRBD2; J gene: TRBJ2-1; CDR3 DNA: TGTGCCAGCAGCCGAATAGCGGGGGGCCCAAATGAGCAGTTCTTC; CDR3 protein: CASSRIAGGPNEQFF
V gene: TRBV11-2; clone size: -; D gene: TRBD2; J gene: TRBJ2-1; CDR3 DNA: TGTGCCAGCAGCTTCCCAGGGACTAGCGGGCGATCCTACAATGAGCAGTTCTTC; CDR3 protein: CASSFPGTSGRSYNEQFF
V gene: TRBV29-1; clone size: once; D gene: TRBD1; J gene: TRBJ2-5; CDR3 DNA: TGCAGCGTTGGGGCCCCGACAGGGATGTTGGAGACCCAGTACTTC; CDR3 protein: CSVGAPTGMLETQYF
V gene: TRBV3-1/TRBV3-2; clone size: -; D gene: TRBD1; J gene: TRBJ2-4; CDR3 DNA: TGTGCCAGCAGCCAACGGGACAGAAACATTCAGTACTTC; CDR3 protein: CASSQRDRNIQYF
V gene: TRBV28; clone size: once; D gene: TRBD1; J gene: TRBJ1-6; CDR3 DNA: TGTGCCAGCAACCACGGCCAGGGGGCGAGCTCCTATAATTCACCCCTCCACTTT; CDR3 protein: CASNHGQGASSYNSPLHF
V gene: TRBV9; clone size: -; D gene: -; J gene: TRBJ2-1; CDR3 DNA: TGTGCCAGCAGCGTAGTTGTGAGTGAGCAGTTCTTC; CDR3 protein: CASSVVVSEQFF
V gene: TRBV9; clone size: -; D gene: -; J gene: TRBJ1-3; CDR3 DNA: TGTGCCAGCAGCGTAGATGGCAGGGGTTCTGGAAACACCATATATTTT; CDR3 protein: CASSVDGRGSGNTIYF
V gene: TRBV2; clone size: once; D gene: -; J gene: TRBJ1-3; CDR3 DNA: TGTGCCAGCAGTCAACAGGAAACCTCTGGAAACACCATATATTTT; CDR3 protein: CASSQQETSGNTIYF
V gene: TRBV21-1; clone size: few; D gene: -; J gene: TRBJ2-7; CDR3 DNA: TGTGCCGGAGGGGTCCCAGCGGGAGAAGCGAACGAGCAGTACTTC; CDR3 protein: CAGGVPAGEANEQYF
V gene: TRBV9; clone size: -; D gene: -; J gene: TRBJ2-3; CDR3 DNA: TGTGCCAGCAGCGTAGATGGGGAGGATACGCAGTATTTT; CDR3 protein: CASSVDGEDTQYF
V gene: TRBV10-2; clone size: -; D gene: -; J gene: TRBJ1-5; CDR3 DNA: TGCGCCAGCAGTGAGCTCAATCAGCCCCAGCATTTT; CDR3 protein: CASSELNQPQHF
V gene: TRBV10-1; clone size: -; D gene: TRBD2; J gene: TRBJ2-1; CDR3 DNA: TGCGCCAGCAGCAGCGGGGGGGCTCTGGGAAATGAGCAGTTCTTC; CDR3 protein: CASSSGGALGNEQFF
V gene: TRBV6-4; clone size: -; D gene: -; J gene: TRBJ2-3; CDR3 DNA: TGTGCCAGCAGCCGGGACATTGGGACAGATACGCAGTATTTT; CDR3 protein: CASSRDIGTDTQYF
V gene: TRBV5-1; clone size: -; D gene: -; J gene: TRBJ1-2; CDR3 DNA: TGCGCCAGCAGCCCCGGGGGTATAGCGAACTATGGCTACACCTTC; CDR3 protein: CASSPGGIANYGYTF
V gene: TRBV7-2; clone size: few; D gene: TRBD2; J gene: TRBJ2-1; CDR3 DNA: TGTGCCAGCAGCAAAAGGACTAGCGGAAACAATGAGCAGTTCTTC; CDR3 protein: CASSKRTSGNNEQFF